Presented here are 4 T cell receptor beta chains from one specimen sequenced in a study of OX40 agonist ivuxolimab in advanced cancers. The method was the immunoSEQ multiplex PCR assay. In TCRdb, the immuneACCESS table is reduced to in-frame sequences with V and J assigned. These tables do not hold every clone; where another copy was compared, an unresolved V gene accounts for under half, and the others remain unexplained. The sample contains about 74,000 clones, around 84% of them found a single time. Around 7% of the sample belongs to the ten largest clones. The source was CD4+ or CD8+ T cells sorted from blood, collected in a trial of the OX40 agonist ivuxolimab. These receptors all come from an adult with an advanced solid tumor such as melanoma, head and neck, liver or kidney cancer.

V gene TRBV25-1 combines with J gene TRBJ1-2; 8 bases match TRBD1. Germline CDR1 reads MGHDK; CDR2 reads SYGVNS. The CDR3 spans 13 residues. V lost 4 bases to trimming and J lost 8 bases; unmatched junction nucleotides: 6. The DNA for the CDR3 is TGTGCCAGCAGTGTCAACAGGGGGGAGGGCTACACCTTC. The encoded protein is CASSVNRGEGYTF.

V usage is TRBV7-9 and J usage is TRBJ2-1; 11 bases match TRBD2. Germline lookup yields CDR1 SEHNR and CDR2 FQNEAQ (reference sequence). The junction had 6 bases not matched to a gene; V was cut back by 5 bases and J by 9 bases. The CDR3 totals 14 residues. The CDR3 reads CASSLSGGAVEQFF. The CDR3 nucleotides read TGTGCCAGCAGCCTTAGCGGGGGGGCGGTTGAGCAGTTCTTC.

The CDR3 here is CASSPAGAANSGNTIYF. DNA of the CDR3: TGTGCCAGCAGCCCAGCGGGGGCAGCTAACTCTGGAAACACCATATATTTT. The J gene is TRBJ1-3, the V gene TRBV5-6, with a tentative D call TRBD1 (6 bases). Between the trimmed V and J ends, which lost 4 bases and 0 bases, there was a span of 17 bases. CDR1 SGHDT and CDR2 YYEEEE come from the germline V gene. CDR3 length: 17 amino acids.

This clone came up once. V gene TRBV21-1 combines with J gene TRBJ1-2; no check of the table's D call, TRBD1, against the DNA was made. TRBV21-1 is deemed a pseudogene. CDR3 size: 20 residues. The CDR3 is CASSKRAAVSTGSKGYGYTF. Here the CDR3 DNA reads TGTGCCAGCAGCAAACGGGCTGCCGTTTCAACAGGGTCGAAAGGGTATGGCTACACCTTC.